The 22 T cell receptor beta chains given below trace back to one sample, sequenced in a study of cytotoxic CD8 clonotypes in ibrutinib-treated CLL. The method was immunoSEQ multiplex PCR; TCRdb's version includes in-frame clones alone and lacks a portion of them. The data contain approximately 130,000 clones, roughly 84% of them singletons. Specimen: PBMCs, collected after 24 months of ibrutinib treatment. These receptors were obtained from a human donor with chronic lymphocytic leukemia.

The chain recombines TRBV13 with TRBJ2-2; a weak D match, TRBD2 (6 bases). V dropped 3 bases and J dropped 4 bases, with 9 bases sitting between them. CDR3 size: 14 residues. CDR1 is PRHDT and CDR2 is FYEKMQ in the germline V gene (reference sequence). The CDR3 loop is CASSFAGLTGELFF. The CDR3 bases are TGTGCCAGCAGCTTTGCGGGGCTCACCGGGGAGCTGTTTTTT.

This clone was seen only a few times. Other DNA sequences within the sample encode an identical CDR3. The rearrangement uses TRBV5-1 and TRBJ2-2; D possibly corresponds to TRBD2 (5 bases). CDR1 is SGHRS and CDR2 is YFSETQ in the germline V gene. Trimming removed 0 bases at V and 5 bases at J, with 5 bases between. The CDR3 loop spans 13 amino acids. CDR3 sequence (DNA): TGCGCCAGCAGCTTGGGAGGGACCGGGGAGCTGTTTTTT. It is translated as CASSLGGTGELFF.

A remark on this clone: Other DNA sequences in this specimen translate into the identical CDR3. V usage is TRBV7-9 and J usage is TRBJ1-6, with unresolved D. The CDR3 runs 13 residues. Trimming removed 2 bases at V and 6 bases at J, with 5 bases between. The germline CDR1 and CDR2 sequences are SEHNR and FQNEAQ (reference sequence). The DNA for the CDR3 is TGTGCCAGCAGCTTATTAGTTAATTCACCCCTCCACTTT. Amino acid sequence: CASSLLVNSPLHF.

V and J are TRBV5-1 and TRBJ2-5; the D is unclear. Germline CDR1 SGHRS, CDR2 YFSETQ. This CDR3 has 13 amino acids. The V end was cut by 7 bases, the J end by 2 bases, with 12 bases between. CDR3 nucleotides: TGCGCCAGCTCCTTTACGCGTCAAGAGACCCAGTACTTC. It encodes CASSFTRQETQYF. The whole variable domain, filled in from reference TRBV5-1 and TRBJ2-5, reads KAGVTQTPRYLIKTRGQQVTLSCSPISGHRSVSWYQQTPGQGLQFLFEYFSETQRNKGNFPGRFSGRQFSNSRSEMNVSTLELGDSALYLCASSFTRQETQYFGPGTRLLVL.

This clone was detected a few times. The genes are TRBV27 and TRBJ2-3; 8 positions agree with TRBD2. V lost 4 bases, J lost 0 bases, and 9 bases stayed unmatched. Germline V lookup: CDR1 MNHEY, CDR2 SMNVEV (reference sequence). The CDR3 contains 17 residues. The CDR3 here is CASSSPSTSGSTDTQYF. CDR3 nucleotides: TGTGCCAGCAGTTCTCCCTCAACTAGCGGAAGCACAGATACGCAGTATTTT.

This chain links TRBV5-1 with TRBJ2-5, with D maybe TRBD1 (6 bases). The CDR3 covers 15 residues. V lost 2 bases, J lost 4 bases, and 15 bases lay in between. Per the germline V gene, CDR1 is SGHRS and CDR2 is YFSETQ. CDR3 residues: CASSFYRDIGETQYF. The CDR3 nucleotides are TGCGCCAGCAGCTTTTACAGGGATATAGGAGAGACCCAGTACTTC.

The gene calls are TRBV10-3 and TRBJ1-3, with a tentative D call TRBD1 (5 bases). Trimming cost V 0 bases and J 0 bases, with 9 bases left between them. CDR1 and CDR2 from the germline V gene are ENHRY and SYGVKD. CDR3 length: 16 residues. In DNA, the CDR3 is TGTGCCATCAGTGAGTCGGGGCTAACCTCTGGAAACACCATATATTTT. This encodes CAISESGLTSGNTIYF.

The chain has TRBV28 and TRBJ1-2; D is perhaps TRBD1 (5 bases). The CDR3 loop spans 12 amino acids. V was shortened by 9 bases and J by 9 bases, with 17 bases between the two germline ends. The germline gives CDR1 MDHEN, CDR2 SYDVKM. The CDR3 loop reads CASHPGGRSYTF. CDR3 in DNA: TGTGCCAGTCATCCCGGGGGGAGAAGCTACACCTTC.

This sequence joins TRBV27 and TRBJ2-1; 7 positions match TRBD2. V trimming: 5 bases; J trimming: 0 bases; junction bases outside the gene matches: 10. Germline V gives CDR1 MNHEY, CDR2 SMNVEV (reference sequence). The CDR3 contains 17 residues. CDR3 region: CASSVTTSGVSYNEQFF. The CDR3 DNA sequence: TGTGCCAGCAGTGTAACGACAAGCGGGGTCTCCTACAATGAGCAGTTCTTC.

This clone was seen a few times. The chain employs TRBV14 and TRBJ2-7, with 9 bases fitting TRBD1. The germline V gene encodes CDR1 SGHDN and CDR2 FVKESK. The CDR3 spans 14 residues. V gave up 1 base and J gave up 6 bases; unmatched junction bases: 4. The DNA for the CDR3 is TGTGCCAGCAGCCAAGCCGGGACAGGGTCCGAGCAGTACTTC. It yields the protein CASSQAGTGSEQYF.

V is TRBV18 and J is TRBJ1-5; D gene unclear. Germline V gene data show CDR1 as KGHSH and CDR2 as LQKENI. The germline V and J ends were trimmed by 2 bases and 2 bases, with 7 bases remaining between them. CDR3 length: 14 amino acids. The CDR3 DNA is TGTGCCAGCTCACCAGGTTTTGGCAATCAGCCCCAGCATTTT. Translated, it gives CASSPGFGNQPQHF.

There are a few counts of this clone. This chain links TRBV28 with TRBJ2-6, with TRBD2 as a possible D gene (5 bases). V lost 3 bases and J 0 bases, leaving 6 bases between the germline ends. Germline V gives CDR1 MDHEN, CDR2 SYDVKM. This CDR3 spans 15 amino acids. The CDR3 region is CASSLGSSGANVLTF. The CDR3 DNA reads as TGTGCCAGCAGTTTGGGGAGCTCTGGGGCCAACGTCCTGACTTTC.

The V call is TRBV25-1, the J call TRBJ2-5; D is unresolved. Trimming cost V 3 bases and J 5 bases, with 13 bases left between them. The CDR3 sequence is 14 residues long. Germline loops: CDR1 MGHDK, CDR2 SYGVNS. The CDR3 reads CASSDDLGGETQYF. CDR3 nucleotides: TGTGCCAGCAGTGATGATTTGGGTGGGGAGACCCAGTACTTC.

V usage is TRBV5-4 and J usage is TRBJ2-7; D unresolved. Germline V lookup: CDR1 SGHNT, CDR2 YYREEE (reference sequence). V gave up 7 bases and J gave up 0 bases, with 11 bases separating them. The CDR3 length is 13 residues. CDR3 residues: CASCPAGSYEQYF. The CDR3, as DNA: TGTGCCAGCTGTCCGGCTGGCTCCTACGAGCAGTACTTC.

This chain links TRBV10-1 with TRBJ2-2, with a possible D match to TRBD2 (6 bases). Trimming removed 6 bases from V and 7 bases from J, with 12 bases in between. The CDR3 has 13 amino acids. The V gene's germline CDR1 is WNHNN and CDR2 SYGVQD (reference sequence). The CDR3 DNA follows: TGCGCCAGCAGCCCGGGACTGAACGGGGAGCTGTTTTTT. Encoded protein: CASSPGLNGELFF.

This sequence joins TRBV6-5 and TRBJ2-3, with D unresolved. CDR1 is MNHEY and CDR2 is SVGAGI in the germline V gene. There are 13 residues in the CDR3. V gave up 6 bases and J gave up 1 base, with 8 bases separating them. The CDR3: CASRPMGTDTQYF. CDR3 DNA: TGTGCCAGCAGGCCTATGGGCACAGATACGCAGTATTTT.

The gene calls are TRBV19 and TRBJ1-1; D unresolved. CDR3 length: 17 residues. Trimming shortened V by 4 bases and J by 0 bases, and 18 bases separated the two germline ends. Germline V gene sequence: CDR1 LNHDA, CDR2 SQIVND (reference sequence). The CDR3 DNA reads as TGTGCCAGTAGTAGGGTCGTCTCGACCTTCATGAACACTGAAGCTTTCTTT. Translation gives CASSRVVSTFMNTEAFF.

This clone occurred a few times. CDR3 bases: TGTGCCAGCGCCGCGGGGGGAGGACAGCCCCAGCATTTT. This translates into CASAAGGGQPQHF. The V gene is TRBV7-2, the J gene TRBJ1-5; a weak D match, TRBD1 (5 bases). Trimming pared 8 bases from V and 7 bases from J, leaving 15 bases between. The CDR3 has 13 residues. Germline V gives CDR1 SGHTA, CDR2 FQGNSA.

The V call is TRBV5-1, the J call TRBJ2-3, with 8 bases fitting TRBD2. V lost 3 bases and J lost 5; bases outside the gene matches: 8. The germline V gene has CDR1 SGHRS and CDR2 YFSETQ. This CDR3 contains 15 residues. CDR3 DNA sequence: TGCGCCAGCAGCTCCGGGAGGGGGGCATTAGATACGCAGTATTTT. Translation: CASSSGRGALDTQYF. The full variable domain, rest sourced from reference TRBV5-1 and TRBJ2-3, is KAGVTQTPRYLIKTRGQQVTLSCSPISGHRSVSWYQQTPGQGLQFLFEYFSETQRNKGNFPGRFSGRQFSNSRSEMNVSTLELGDSALYLCASSSGRGALDTQYFGPGTRLTVL.

This clone has just a few counts. This sequence joins TRBV7-2 and TRBJ2-1; 9 bases match TRBD2. Looked up from germline, CDR1 is SGHTA and CDR2 is FQGNSA. With 6 bases clipped from V and 4 bases from J, the junction kept 7 bases outside the gene matches. The CDR3 is 15 amino acids. For the CDR3, the DNA is TGTGCCAGCAGATCCAAGCGGGGGGCATACAATGAGCAGTTCTTC. Encoded protein: CASRSKRGAYNEQFF.

The chain employs TRBV5-1 and TRBJ1-5, with D possibly TRBD1 on 6 matching bases. Trimming removed 0 bases from V and 4 bases from J, with 11 bases in between. Germline values: CDR1 SGHRS, CDR2 YFSETQ. The CDR3 contains 15 residues. CDR3 loop: CASSLGEGVNQPQHF. In DNA form, the CDR3 reads TGCGCCAGCAGCTTGGGTGAGGGGGTTAATCAGCCCCAGCATTTT.

The chain has TRBV5-6 and TRBJ1-2, with D maybe TRBD1 (6 bases). CDR1 and CDR2 (germline): SGHDT, YYEEEE. The CDR3 extends over 19 amino acids. V lost 1 base, J lost 2 bases, and 24 bases lay in between. CDR3 sequence reads: CASSLNWMGQPGTNYGYTF. For the CDR3, the DNA is TGTGCCAGCAGCTTGAATTGGATGGGACAACCCGGCACGAACTATGGCTACACCTTC.